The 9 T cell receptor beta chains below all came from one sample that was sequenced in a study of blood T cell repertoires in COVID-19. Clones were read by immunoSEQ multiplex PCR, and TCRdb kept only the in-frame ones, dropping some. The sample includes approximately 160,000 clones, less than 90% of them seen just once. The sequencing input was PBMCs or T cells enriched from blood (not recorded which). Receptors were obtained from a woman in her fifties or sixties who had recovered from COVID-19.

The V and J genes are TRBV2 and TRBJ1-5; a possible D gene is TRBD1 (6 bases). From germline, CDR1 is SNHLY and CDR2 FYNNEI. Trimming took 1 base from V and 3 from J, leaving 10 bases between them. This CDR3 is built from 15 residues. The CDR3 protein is CASSEGQGLNQPQHF. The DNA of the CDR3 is TGTGCCAGCAGTGAAGGGCAGGGGCTCAATCAGCCCCAGCATTTT.

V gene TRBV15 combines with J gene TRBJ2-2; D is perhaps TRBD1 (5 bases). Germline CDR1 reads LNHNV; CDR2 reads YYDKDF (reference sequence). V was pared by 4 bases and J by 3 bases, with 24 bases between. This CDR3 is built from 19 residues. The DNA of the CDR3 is TGTGCCACCAGCACGACAGAACTCTTAAACCCCGGCGACACCGGGGAGCTGTTTTTT. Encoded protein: CATSTTELLNPGDTGELFF.

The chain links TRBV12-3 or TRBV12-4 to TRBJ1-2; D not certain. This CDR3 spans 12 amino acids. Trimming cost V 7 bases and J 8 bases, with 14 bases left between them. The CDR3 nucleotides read TGTGCCAGCAACGAACTTACTGCCGGCTACACCTTC. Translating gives CASNELTAGYTF.

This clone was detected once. The CDR3 nucleotides are TGTGCCAGCAGCCGGGGAGGTAGCGCCCCTAGCACAGATACGCAGTATTTT. Translating it yields CASSRGGSAPSTDTQYF. The V and J genes are TRBV7-9 and TRBJ2-3, with D possibly matching TRBD2 (6 bases). V lost 5 bases and J 0 bases, leaving 18 bases between the germline ends. This CDR3 comprises 17 residues. Germline CDR1 is SEHNR and CDR2 is FQNEAQ (reference sequence).

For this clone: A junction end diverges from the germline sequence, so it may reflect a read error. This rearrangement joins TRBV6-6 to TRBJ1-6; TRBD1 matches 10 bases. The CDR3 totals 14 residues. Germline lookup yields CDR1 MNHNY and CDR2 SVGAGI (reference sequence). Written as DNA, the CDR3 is TGTGCCAGCAAGGGATCGACAGGGGGCCCTTTAAACCCTTTT. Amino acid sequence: CASKGSTGGPLNPF.

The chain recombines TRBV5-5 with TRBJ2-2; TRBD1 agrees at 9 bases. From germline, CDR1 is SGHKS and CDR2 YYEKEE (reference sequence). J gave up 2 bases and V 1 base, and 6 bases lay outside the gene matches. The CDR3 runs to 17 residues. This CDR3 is CASSLTGTGKNTGELFF. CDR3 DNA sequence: TGTGCCAGCAGCTTGACCGGGACAGGGAAAAACACCGGGGAGCTGTTTTTT.

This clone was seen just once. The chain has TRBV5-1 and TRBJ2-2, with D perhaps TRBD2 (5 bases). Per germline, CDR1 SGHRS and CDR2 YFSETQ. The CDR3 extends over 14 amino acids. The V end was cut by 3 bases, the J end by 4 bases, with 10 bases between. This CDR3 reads CASSSGYRTGELFF. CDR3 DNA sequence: TGCGCCAGCAGCTCGGGATATCGCACCGGGGAGCTGTTTTTT.

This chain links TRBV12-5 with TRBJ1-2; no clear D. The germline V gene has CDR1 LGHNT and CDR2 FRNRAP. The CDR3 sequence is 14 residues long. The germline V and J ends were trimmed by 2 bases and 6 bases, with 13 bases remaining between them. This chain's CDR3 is CASGLRSLYDGYTF. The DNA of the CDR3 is TGTGCTAGTGGTTTGAGATCCCTCTATGATGGCTACACCTTC.

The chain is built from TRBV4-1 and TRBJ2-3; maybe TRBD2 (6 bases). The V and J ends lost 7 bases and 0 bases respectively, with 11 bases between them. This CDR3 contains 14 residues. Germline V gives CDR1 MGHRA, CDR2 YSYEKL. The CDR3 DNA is TGCGCCAGCACCAGGAGGGGTAGCACAGATACGCAGTATTTT. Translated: CASTRRGSTDTQYF.